The T cell receptor (beta chain) described here comes from a study of Graves' ophthalmopathy and Graves' hyperthyroidism. Researchers took RNA transcripts and amplified TCR beta CDR3 regions from them. RT-PCR with HTBI primers came first, then second-round multiplex PCR. TCRdb re-called the multiplex PCR reads through MiXCR, storing one row per CDR3 protein. The sample consists of about 380,000 distinct CDR3 sequences, over 15% of them appearing once. With 0 bases removed from V and 5 bases from J, the gap between germline ends came to 4 bases. The CDR3 runs to 12 residues. Germline values: CDR1 LNHNV, CDR2 YYDKDF (reference sequence). This clonotype was found many times.

The sequence came from a woman younger than 35 with stable Graves' hyperthyroidism. The V call is TRBV15, the J call TRBJ1-2; D is ambiguous. Sequenced material: peripheral blood. The CDR3: CATSREGYGYTF. The CDR3 region has the DNA TGTGCCACCAGCAGAGAAGGTTATGGCTACACCTTC.